The T cell receptor beta chain described here comes from a study of T cell responses to AZD1222 COVID-19 vaccine. Generated by immunoSEQ multiplex PCR, the TCRdb table keeps only in-frame clones and is missing some. The sample lists 150,000 to 200,000 clones, just over 90% occurring once. Worth noting for this clone: As yet, its antigen is unknown.

Overall study findings and caveats: Baseline antibody screening turned up just six or seven seropositive AZD1222 recipients.

The CDR3 has 13 amino acids. Trimming left V 6 bases short and J 5 bases short, with 14 bases between. The V gene's germline CDR1 is SQVTM and CDR2 ANQGSEA. The sequencing used peripheral blood, collected 28 days after the second AZD1222 dose. V and J are TRBV29-1 and TRBJ1-5; weak D call: TRBD1 (6 bases). This sequence originates from an adult who received the AZD1222 COVID-19 vaccine. The CDR3 is CSVGTGSHQPQHF. Written as DNA, the CDR3 is TGCAGCGTGGGAACAGGGAGTCATCAGCCCCAGCATTTT.